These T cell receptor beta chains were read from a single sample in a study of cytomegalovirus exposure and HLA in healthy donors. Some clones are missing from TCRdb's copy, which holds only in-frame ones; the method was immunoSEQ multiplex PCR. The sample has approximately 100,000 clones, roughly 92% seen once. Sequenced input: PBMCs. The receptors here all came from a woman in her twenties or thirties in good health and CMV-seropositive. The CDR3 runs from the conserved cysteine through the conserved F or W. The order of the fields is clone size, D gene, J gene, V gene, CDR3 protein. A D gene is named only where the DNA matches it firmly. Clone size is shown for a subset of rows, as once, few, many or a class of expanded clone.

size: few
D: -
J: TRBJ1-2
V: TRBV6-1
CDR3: CASNQGHGYTF

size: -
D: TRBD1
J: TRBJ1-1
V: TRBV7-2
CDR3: CASSRDRAGTEAFF

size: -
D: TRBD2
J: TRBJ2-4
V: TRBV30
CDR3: CAWSVGLAGVQYF

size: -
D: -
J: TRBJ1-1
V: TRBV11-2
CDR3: CASSLASDRVTEAFF

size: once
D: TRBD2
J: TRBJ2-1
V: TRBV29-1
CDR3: CSAPGLDEQFF

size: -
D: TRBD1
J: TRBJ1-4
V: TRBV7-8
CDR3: CASSEQSPGQGSEKLFF

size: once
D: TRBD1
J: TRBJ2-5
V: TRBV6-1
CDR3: CASKGQGLGEETQYF

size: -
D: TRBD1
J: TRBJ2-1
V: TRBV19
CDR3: CASLDRDEQFF

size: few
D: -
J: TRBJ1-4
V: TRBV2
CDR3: CASSGQRNEKLFF

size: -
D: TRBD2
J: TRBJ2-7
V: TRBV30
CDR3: CAWTSGRISYEQYF

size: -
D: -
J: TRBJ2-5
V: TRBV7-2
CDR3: CASSLLSRRFQETQYF

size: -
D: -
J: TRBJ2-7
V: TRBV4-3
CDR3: CASSQDFGAGRYEQYF

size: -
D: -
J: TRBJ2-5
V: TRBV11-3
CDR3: CASSETGPAGETQYF

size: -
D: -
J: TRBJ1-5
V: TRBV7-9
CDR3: CASSLALGHQNQPQHF

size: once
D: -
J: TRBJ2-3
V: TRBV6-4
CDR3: CASRLQGLITDTQYF

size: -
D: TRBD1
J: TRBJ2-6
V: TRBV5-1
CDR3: CASSANRGSSGANVLTF

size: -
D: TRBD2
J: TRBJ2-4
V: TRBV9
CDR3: CASSPGAGGRTKNIQYF

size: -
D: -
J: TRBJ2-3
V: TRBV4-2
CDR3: CASSPALDFTDTQYF

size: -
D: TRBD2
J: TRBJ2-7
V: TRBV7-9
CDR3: CASSLASGVSSYEQYF

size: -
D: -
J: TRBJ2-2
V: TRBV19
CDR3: CASSMGLVGELFF

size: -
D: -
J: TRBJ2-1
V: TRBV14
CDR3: CASSQDFGEQFF

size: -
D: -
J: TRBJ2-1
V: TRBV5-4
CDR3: CASSLGHGEQFF

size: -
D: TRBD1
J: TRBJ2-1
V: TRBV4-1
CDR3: CASNLGQGTSYNEQFF

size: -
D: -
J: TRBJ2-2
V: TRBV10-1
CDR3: CASSGPRQPGELFF

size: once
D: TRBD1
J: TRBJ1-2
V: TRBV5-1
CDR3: CASSLTGEYGYTF

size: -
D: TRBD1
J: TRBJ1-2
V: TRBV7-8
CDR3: CASRPDRVSYGYTF

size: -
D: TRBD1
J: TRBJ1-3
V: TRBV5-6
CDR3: CASSKTGRSGNTIYF

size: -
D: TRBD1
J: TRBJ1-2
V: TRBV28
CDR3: CASSSPRQGLGGYTF

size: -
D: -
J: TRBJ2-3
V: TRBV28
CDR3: CASRRRDLSTDTQYF

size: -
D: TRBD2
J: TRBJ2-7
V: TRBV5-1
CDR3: CASSFASRGSGTSGYEQYF

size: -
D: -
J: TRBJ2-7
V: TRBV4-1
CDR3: CASSQDFGAPKQYF

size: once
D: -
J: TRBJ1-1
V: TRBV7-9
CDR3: CASRKGGEVRFTEAFF

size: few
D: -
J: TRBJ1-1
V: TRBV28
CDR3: CASSLGRDTRIAFF

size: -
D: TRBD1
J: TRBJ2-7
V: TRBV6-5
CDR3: CATKRQGLYEQYF

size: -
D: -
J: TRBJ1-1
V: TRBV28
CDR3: CASSPTGLGNTEAFF

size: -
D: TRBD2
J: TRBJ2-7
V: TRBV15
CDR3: CATSRSSGADYEQYF

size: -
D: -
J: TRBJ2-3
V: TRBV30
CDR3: CAWSGAFSDTQYF

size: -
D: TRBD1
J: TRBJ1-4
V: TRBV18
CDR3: CASSPPGQLNEKLFF

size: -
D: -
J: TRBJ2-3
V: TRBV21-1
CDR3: CASIPARADTQYF

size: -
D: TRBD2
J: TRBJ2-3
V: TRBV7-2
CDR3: CASSVGLAGATDTQYF

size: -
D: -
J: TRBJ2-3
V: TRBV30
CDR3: CAWSRLDTDTQYF

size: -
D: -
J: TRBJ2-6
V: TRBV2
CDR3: CASSEYRRGTGANVLTF

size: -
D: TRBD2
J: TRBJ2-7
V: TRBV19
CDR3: CASSIYREASYEQYF

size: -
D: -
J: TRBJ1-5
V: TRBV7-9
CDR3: CASSAGRDNQPQHF